Listed below are T cell receptor beta chains from one sample, sequenced in a study of cytomegalovirus exposure and HLA in healthy donors. The method was immunoSEQ multiplex PCR; TCRdb's version includes in-frame clones alone and lacks a portion of them. The sample has 150,000 to 200,000 clones; around 80% are singletons. Input material: PBMCs. All receptors derive from a girl aged 10 to 17 in good health and CMV-seropositive. CDR3s include the opening cysteine and the closing phenylalanine or tryptophan. A D gene is named only where the DNA matches it firmly. Clone sizes are given selectively: once, few, many, or a class where the clone is expanded.

>TRBV10-3|NA|TRBD2|TRBJ2-1
TGTGCCATCAGTTCTAGCGGGGGTTCTCTCAGCTCCTACAATGAGCAGTTCTTC
CAISSSGGSLSSYNEQFF
>TRBV4-1|NA|NA|TRBJ2-7
TGCGCCAGCAGCCAAGGGCCCCTGACAGGCGCTGCCTACGAGCAGTACTTC
CASSQGPLTGAAYEQYF
>TRBV7-9|NA|TRBD2|TRBJ2-1
TGTGCCAGCACCTTTTCTTTACAGCGGGGAAACAATGAGCAGTTCTTC
CASTFSLQRGNNEQFF
>TRBV27|NA|TRBD2|TRBJ2-1
TGTGCCAGCAGTTTATTTGTAGCGGGAGGGATCTACAATGAGCAGTTCTTC
CASSLFVAGGIYNEQFF
>TRBV28|few|NA|TRBJ2-7
TGTGCCAGCTCCCCAGGCGGGGCTTCCTACGAGCAGTACTTC
CASSPGGASYEQYF
>TRBV2|NA|TRBD1|TRBJ2-6
TGTGCCAGCCGATGGTCCTGGTGGGCAGGGGGCGCCTCTGGGGCCAACGTCCTGACTTTC
CASRWSWWAGGASGANVLTF
>TRBV28|NA|NA|TRBJ2-7
TGTGCCAGCAGGCACGATCGGGACACCTACTACGAGCAGTACTTC
CASRHDRDTYYEQYF
>TRBV28|once|TRBD2|TRBJ2-3
TGTGCCAGCAGTTTCCCGCCCCTAGCGGGGGCCCCCACAGATACGCAGTATTTT
CASSFPPLAGAPTDTQYF
>TRBV5-4|NA|TRBD1|TRBJ2-7
TGTGCCAGCAGCGCGGTCTTCAGGGGGTCCCCCTACGAGCAGTACTTC
CASSAVFRGSPYEQYF
>TRBV7-8|NA|NA|TRBJ2-5
TGTGCCAGCAGCCGGGACTCACAAGAGACCCAGTACTTC
CASSRDSQETQYF
>TRBV27|NA|NA|TRBJ1-1
TGTGCCAGCAGTTTGAGGTCGTGGGGCGGGAACACTGAAGCTTTCTTT
CASSLRSWGGNTEAFF
>TRBV5-1|NA|NA|TRBJ2-3
TGCGCCAGCAGCCCCCTTGTTGTAAGCACAGATACGCAGTATTTT
CASSPLVVSTDTQYF
>TRBV29-1|NA|TRBD1|TRBJ2-7
TGCAGCGTTGATAAGGGGACAGGGGGCTACGAGCAGTACTTC
CSVDKGTGGYEQYF
>TRBV30|NA|NA|TRBJ2-3
TGTGCCTGGGAGGTGAGGACAGATACGCAGTATTTT
CAWEVRTDTQYF
>TRBV16|NA|NA|TRBJ2-1
TGTGCCAGCAGCCAGGGGAGCTCCTACAATGAGCAGTTCTTC
CASSQGSSYNEQFF
>TRBV5-4|few|NA|TRBJ2-2
TGTGCCAGCAGCTTGGCCGGGTCGGGCACCGGGGAGCTGTTTTTT
CASSLAGSGTGELFF
>TRBV28|once|NA|TRBJ1-5
TGTGCCAGCACATTATTCGCGGGGAGCAATCAGCCCCAGCATTTT
CASTLFAGSNQPQHF
>TRBV4-3|NA|TRBD1|TRBJ2-7
TGCGCCAGCAGCCAAGGTCACACAGGGGGTATCGAGCAGTACTTC
CASSQGHTGGIEQYF
>TRBV9|NA|TRBD2|TRBJ2-3
TGTGCCAGCAGCGTAGAACGGACTAGCGGGAGTGCAGATACGCAGTATTTT
CASSVERTSGSADTQYF
>TRBV29-1|NA|NA|TRBJ2-3
TGCAGCGTTGTTCAGGATAGCACAGATACGCAGTATTTT
CSVVQDSTDTQYF
>TRBV28|NA|TRBD1|TRBJ1-5
TGTGCCAGCAAAAGATACAGGGGATACCCGGGCAATCAGCCCCAGCATTTT
CASKRYRGYPGNQPQHF
>TRBV4-1|NA|TRBD1|TRBJ2-1
TGCGCCAGCAGCCAAGACAGGGGGTACAATGAGCAGTTCTTC
CASSQDRGYNEQFF
>TRBV10-3|NA|TRBD2|TRBJ2-5
TGTGCCTCTCGGACTAGCGGGGATGGTCAAGAGACCCAGTACTTC
CASRTSGDGQETQYF
>TRBV19|NA|NA|TRBJ1-5
TGTGCCAGTAGTACCGGGGGGACCCAGCATTTT
CASSTGGTQHF
>TRBV19|once|NA|TRBJ1-2
TGTGCCAGTAGTATCAGGGATAGGGACTATGGCTACACCTTC
CASSIRDRDYGYTF
>TRBV25-1|few|NA|TRBJ2-7
TGTGCCAGCAGTGGGAATCCGCCGCAGGGTATTGGTTCCTACGAGCAGTACTTC
CASSGNPPQGIGSYEQYF
>TRBV28|NA|TRBD1|TRBJ1-2
TGTGCCAGCAGTTGGGACAGGGCCTATGGCTACACCTTC
CASSWDRAYGYTF
>TRBV6-5|NA|NA|TRBJ1-1
TGTGCCAGCAGTTACTACGGACTTACGAACACTGAAGCTTTCTTT
CASSYYGLTNTEAFF
>TRBV6-5|NA|TRBD1|TRBJ1-1
TGTGCCAGCAGGGACGACAGGGGAACTGAAGCTTTCTTT
CASRDDRGTEAFF
>TRBV2|NA|NA|TRBJ2-5
TGTGCCAGCAGTTCGGACAGCAAAGAGACCCAGTACTTC
CASSSDSKETQYF
>TRBV6-5|few|TRBD1|TRBJ1-1
TGTGCCAGCAGAATTCGACAGGGCCTGTCCGAAGCTTTCTTT
CASRIRQGLSEAFF
>TRBV11-2|NA|NA|TRBJ2-5
TGTGCCAGCAGCTCCCCGCGCGAGACCCAGTACTTC
CASSSPRETQYF
>TRBV29-1|NA|NA|TRBJ1-3
TGCAGCGTCCCTCCCGCGGACAGTCCTCCTCGAAACACCATATATTTT
CSVPPADSPPRNTIYF